This section outlines one TCR beta chain sequence together with its context. No antigen is known for it. This sample was taken from a study of PD-1 blockade in classical Hodgkin lymphoma. Whole-study results and caveats: By C4D1, CD4+ diversity increased significantly, especially in complete responders.

Exposure to brentuximab vedotin varied, and each patient had relapsed following autologous stem cell transplantation. Complete response, partial response or progressive disease was each patient's best response. Germline trimming cut 2 bases from V and 4 bases from J; bases unmatched to any gene: 5. Germline values: CDR1 SGHRS, CDR2 YFSETQ. This CDR3 is 14 amino acids long. Assay: immunoSEQ multiplex PCR; the TCRdb copy retains only in-frame clones and omits some. The table shows approximately 60,000 clones, with around 88% occurring only once. This rearrangement joins TRBV5-1 to TRBJ1-2; TRBD1 aligns across 7 bases. The sequences come from peripheral blood mononuclear cells (PBMCs), collected at baseline. The sequence was obtained from a human donor with classical Hodgkin lymphoma. CDR3 coding DNA: TGCGCCAGCAGCTTTGGACAGGAGAGCTATGGCTACACCTTC. Residues: CASSFGQESYGYTF.